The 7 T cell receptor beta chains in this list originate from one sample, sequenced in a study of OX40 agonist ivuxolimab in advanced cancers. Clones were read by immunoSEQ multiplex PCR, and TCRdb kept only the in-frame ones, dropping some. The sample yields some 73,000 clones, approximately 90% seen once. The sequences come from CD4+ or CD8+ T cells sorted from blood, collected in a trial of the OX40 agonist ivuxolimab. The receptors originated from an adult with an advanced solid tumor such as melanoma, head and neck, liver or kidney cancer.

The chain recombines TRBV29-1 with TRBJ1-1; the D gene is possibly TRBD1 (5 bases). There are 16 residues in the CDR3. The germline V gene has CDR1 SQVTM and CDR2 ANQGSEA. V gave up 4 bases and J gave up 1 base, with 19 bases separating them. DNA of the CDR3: TGCAGCGTTGTTATGGCAGCAGGGAGGGGGAACACTGAAGCTTTCTTT. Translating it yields CSVVMAAGRGNTEAFF.

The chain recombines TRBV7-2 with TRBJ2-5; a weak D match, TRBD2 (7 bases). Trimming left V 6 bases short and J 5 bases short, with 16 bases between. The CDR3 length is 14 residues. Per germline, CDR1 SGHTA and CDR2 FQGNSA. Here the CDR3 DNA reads TGTGCCAGCAGGGGGGGCGGGAGCGGCGAGACCCAGTACTTC. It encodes CASRGGGSGETQYF.

CDR3 DNA sequence: TGTGCCAGCAGCGAAACTAGCGGGAGCACAGATACGCAGTATTTT. Residues: CASSETSGSTDTQYF. This chain joins TRBV7-8 and TRBJ2-3; 9 bases are a match to TRBD2. V dropped 5 bases and J dropped 0; count of bases not matched to a gene: 3. The V gene's germline CDR1 is SGHVS and CDR2 FQNEAQ. There are 15 residues in the CDR3.

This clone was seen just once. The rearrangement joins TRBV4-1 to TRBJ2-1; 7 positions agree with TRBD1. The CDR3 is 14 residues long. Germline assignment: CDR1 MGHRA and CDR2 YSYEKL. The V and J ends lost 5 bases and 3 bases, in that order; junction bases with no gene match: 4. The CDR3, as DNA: TGCGCCAGCAGCACTTACAGGGGCTACAATGAGCAGTTCTTC. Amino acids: CASSTYRGYNEQFF.

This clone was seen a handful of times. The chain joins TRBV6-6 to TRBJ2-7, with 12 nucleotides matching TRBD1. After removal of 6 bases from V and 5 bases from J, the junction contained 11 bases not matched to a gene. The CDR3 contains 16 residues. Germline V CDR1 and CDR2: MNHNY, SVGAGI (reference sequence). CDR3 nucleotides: TGTGCCAGCAGAAGCCCGGGACAGGGGGCTTCCGACGAGCAGTACTTC. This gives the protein CASRSPGQGASDEQYF.

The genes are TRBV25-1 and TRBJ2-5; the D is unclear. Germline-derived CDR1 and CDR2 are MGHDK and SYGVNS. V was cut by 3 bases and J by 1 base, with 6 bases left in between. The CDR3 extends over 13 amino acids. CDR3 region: CASSDVSQETQYF. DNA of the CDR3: TGTGCCAGCAGTGATGTTAGCCAAGAGACCCAGTACTTC.

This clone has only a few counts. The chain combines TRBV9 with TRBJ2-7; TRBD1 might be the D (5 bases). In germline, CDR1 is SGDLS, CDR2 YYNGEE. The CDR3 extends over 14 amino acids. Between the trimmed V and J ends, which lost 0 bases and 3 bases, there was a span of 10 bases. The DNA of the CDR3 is TGTGCCAGCAGCGTAGGAAGTAGGGGCTACGAGCAGTACTTC. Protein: CASSVGSRGYEQYF.